Below are 12 T cell receptor beta chains sequenced from a single sample in a study of identical twins. TCRdb passed the 5' RACE reads through MiXCR, listing each CDR3 protein once. There are some 660,000 distinct CDR3 sequences in the sample; around 8.6% occur only once, and roughly 0.9% lies in the top ten. These data were also reused for a study on yellow fever vaccine responses in identical twins.

The material sequenced was PBMCs. Receptors originate from a woman between 18 and 29 years old in good health.

This clonotype was observed at least ten times. The rearrangement uses TRBV18 and TRBJ2-7; maybe TRBD2 (5 bases). V shed 3 bases and J shed 5 bases, with 8 bases lying between them. This CDR3 spans 12 amino acids. Germline lookup yields CDR1 KGHSH and CDR2 LQKENI. CDR3 loop: CASSPAGNEQYF. CDR3 nucleotide sequence: TGTGCCAGCTCACCCGCGGGTAACGAGCAGTACTTC.

The table lists this clonotype with many counts. V is TRBV9 and J is TRBJ2-3; D unresolved. Germline loops: CDR1 SGDLS, CDR2 YYNGEE. The CDR3 runs 18 residues. Trimming took 0 bases from V and 2 from J, leaving 19 bases between them. The CDR3 DNA reads TGTGCCAGCAGCGTAGGGTTAACCCGCGGATATGACACAGATACGCAGTATTTT. Protein: CASSVGLTRGYDTDTQYF.

The chain carries TRBV5-1 and TRBJ2-3; the D gene is possibly TRBD1 (6 bases). The CDR3 spans 16 residues. The ends were cut back, 4 bases at V and 1 base at J, with 16 bases in the middle. Germline CDR1 reads SGHRS; CDR2 reads YFSETQ. The CDR3 here is CASSPERQDRTDTQYF. In DNA, the CDR3 is TGCGCCAGCAGCCCGGAAAGACAGGACCGCACAGATACGCAGTATTTT.

This chain uses TRBV3-1 with TRBJ1-1; 7 bases map to TRBD1. The CDR3 loop spans 14 amino acids. With 2 bases clipped from V and 11 bases from J, the junction kept 11 bases outside the gene matches. Per germline, CDR1 LGHDT and CDR2 YNNKEL (reference sequence). The CDR3 nucleotides are TGTGCCAGCAGCCAACCAGAAAGGGGGCCCAATGCTTTCTTT. Encoded protein: CASSQPERGPNAFF.

This rearrangement joins TRBV11-2 to TRBJ2-7, with 11 positions matching TRBD2. Germline V gene data show CDR1 as SGHAT and CDR2 as FQNNGV. The junction had 9 bases not matched to a gene; V was cut back by 5 bases and J by 3 bases. The CDR3 is made up of 16 amino acids. The CDR3 sequence is CASSATSGRIGYEQYF. Here the CDR3 DNA reads TGTGCCAGCAGCGCAACTAGCGGGAGAATAGGCTACGAGCAGTACTTC.

This clonotype appeared many times. The chain recombines TRBV12-3 or TRBV12-4 with TRBJ2-1, with 8 bases fitting TRBD2. The CDR3 spans 15 residues. V lost 3 bases to trimming and J lost 8 bases; unmatched junction nucleotides: 9. CDR3 sequence reads: CASSFPGLAGDEQFF. The CDR3 nucleotides are TGTGCCAGCAGTTTCCCTGGGCTAGCGGGCGATGAGCAGTTCTTC.

This clonotype has more than one count but fewer than ten. This chain joins TRBV6-2 or TRBV6-3 and TRBJ2-5, with D maybe TRBD2 (7 bases). V was trimmed by 6 bases and J by 1 base, leaving 9 bases between them. The germline V gene encodes CDR1 MNHEY and CDR2 SVGEGT. This CDR3 has 13 amino acids. The CDR3 nucleotides are TGTGCCAGCAGCGCGGGGGCCCAAGAGACCCAGTACTTC. Translating gives CASSAGAQETQYF.

This clonotype has only a few counts. The J gene is TRBJ1-1, the V gene TRBV6-5; 7 bases match TRBD1. V trimming: 5 bases; J trimming: 0 bases; junction bases outside the gene matches: 3. The CDR3 spans 14 residues. In germline, CDR1 is MNHEY, CDR2 SVGAGI. CDR3 coding DNA: TGTGCCAGCAGTATACAGGGGATGAACACTGAAGCTTTCTTT. It codes for CASSIQGMNTEAFF.

The chain combines TRBV28 with TRBJ1-5; possibly TRBD1 for D (5 bases). The CDR3 loop spans 15 amino acids. Per germline, CDR1 MDHEN and CDR2 SYDVKM. Trimming cost V 6 bases and J 2 bases, with 14 bases left between them. CDR3 nucleotides: TGTGCCAGCAGGGTGGGGGGAGTCGGCAATCAGCCCCAGCATTTT. This codes for CASRVGGVGNQPQHF.

This clonotype appeared a single time. At one end the junction does not follow the germline gene, possibly because of a read error. J is TRBJ2-7 and V is TRBV6-5; 8 positions agree with TRBD1. The CDR3 has 14 amino acids. The germline V gene has CDR1 MNHEY and CDR2 SVGAGI. The CDR3 coding sequence is TGTGTCAGCAGTTACTCCGGACAGGGCCACGAGCAGTACTTC. The encoded protein is CVSSYSGQGHEQYF.

This chain joins TRBV7-9 and TRBJ1-1, with D possibly matching TRBD1 (5 bases). Deletions cut 7 bases from V and 0 bases from J, with 12 bases between. The CDR3 covers 14 residues. The V gene's germline CDR1 is SEHNR and CDR2 FQNEAQ (reference sequence). The CDR3, as DNA: TGTGCCAGCATCCCCAGGGCCGTGAACACTGAAGCTTTCTTT. It translates to CASIPRAVNTEAFF.

This clonotype was detected only a few times. The chain joins TRBV5-5 to TRBJ2-7; D might be TRBD2 (5 bases). The CDR3 runs 15 residues. Trimming took off 4 bases at V and 3 bases at J, with 17 bases between the two ends. Germline CDR1 SGHKS, CDR2 YYEKEE (reference sequence). CDR3 sequence: CASSLRGAGSYEQYF. Written as DNA, the CDR3 is TGTGCCAGCAGCCTGCGTGGTGCTGGGAGCTACGAGCAGTACTTC.